These 27 T cell receptor beta chains were all obtained from the same sample, sequenced in a study of blood T cell repertoires in COVID-19. TCRdb's copy holds only in-frame clones and misses some; the assay was immunoSEQ multiplex PCR. The sample records roughly 220,000 clones, 70% to 85% being singletons. Sequenced input: PBMCs or T cells enriched from blood (not recorded which). All receptors derive from a man aged 40-55 years who had recovered from COVID-19.

This CDR3 is CASSWTGLTNEKLFF. In nucleotides, the CDR3 is TGCGCCAGCAGCTGGACAGGGCTAACTAATGAAAAACTGTTTTTT. This chain links TRBV5-1 with TRBJ1-4; 8 nucleotides match TRBD1. The CDR3 runs to 15 residues. V lost 3 bases, J lost 1 base, and 2 bases stayed unmatched. Germline CDR1 and CDR2: SGHRS and YFSETQ.

This chain links TRBV27 with TRBJ2-5, with 7 bases matching TRBD2. The germline V gene has CDR1 MNHEY and CDR2 SMNVEV (reference sequence). The CDR3 covers 13 residues. V shed 0 bases, J shed 5 bases, and the junction held 0 bases outside the gene matches. CDR3 loop: CASSLSGGETQYF. In DNA, the CDR3 is TGTGCCAGCAGTTTATCCGGGGGGGAGACCCAGTACTTC.

CDR3 loop: CATRTGGIYGYTF. DNA for the CDR3: TGTGCCACACGCACTGGGGGGATCTATGGCTACACCTTC. The chain links TRBV28 to TRBJ1-2; maybe TRBD1 (5 bases). Germline values: CDR1 MDHEN, CDR2 SYDVKM. The ends were cut back, 10 bases at V and 4 bases at J, with 16 bases in the middle. This CDR3 spans 13 amino acids.

The genes are TRBV2 and TRBJ2-5, with TRBD2 identical over 7 bases. V lost 2 bases to trimming and J lost 4 bases; unmatched junction nucleotides: 4. CDR3 length equals 14 residues. The germline V gene has CDR1 SNHLY and CDR2 FYNNEI. DNA of the CDR3: TGTGCCAGCAGTGAATATGGCGGGGGAGAGACCCAGTACTTC. Its translation is CASSEYGGGETQYF.

V and J are TRBV9 and TRBJ1-6; 9 bases agree with TRBD1. CDR1 is SGDLS and CDR2 is YYNGEE in the germline V gene. The CDR3 runs 15 residues. The J segment lost 8 bases and the V segment lost 3 bases, leaving 6 bases of the junction unmatched. The CDR3 DNA reads TGTGCCAGCAGCGCCGGACAGGGGTCCTATTCACCCCTCCACTTT. The encoded protein is CASSAGQGSYSPLHF.

Concerning this clone itself: The identical CDR3 is also encoded by other nucleotide sequences in the sample. This chain uses TRBV2 with TRBJ1-5, with 8 bases aligning to TRBD1. Looked up from germline, CDR1 is SNHLY and CDR2 is FYNNEI. The CDR3 covers 14 residues. The junction had 8 bases not matched to a gene; V was cut back by 6 bases and J by 7 bases. The CDR3 region has the DNA TGTGCCAGCAGCGACAGGGGAAGAAGCCAGCCCCAGCATTTT. It encodes CASSDRGRSQPQHF.

The CDR3 protein is CASSFEYSGRAGEQYF. The CDR3 DNA reads TGTGCCAGCAGCTTCGAGTATAGCGGGAGGGCGGGGGAGCAGTACTTC. This rearrangement joins TRBV11-2 to TRBJ2-7; 11 bases fit TRBD2. The CDR3 length is 16 residues. V shed 3 bases, J shed 7 bases, and the junction held 11 bases outside the gene matches. Germline CDR1 SGHAT, CDR2 FQNNGV.

The chain has TRBV18 and TRBJ2-3; 12 bases map to TRBD2. Germline V gene lookup returns CDR1 KGHSH and CDR2 LQKENI. The junction had 10 bases not matched to a gene; V was cut back by 3 bases and J by 9 bases. This CDR3 spans 16 amino acids. The CDR3 bases are TGTGCCAGCTCACCGATGACTAGCGGGGGAACGGGGACGCAGTATTTT. Translated: CASSPMTSGGTGTQYF.

On this clone: The sample holds other DNA sequences that translate to the same CDR3. The genes are TRBV7-2 and TRBJ1-1, with 9 bases that match TRBD1. This CDR3 has 14 amino acids. Germline assignment: CDR1 SGHTA and CDR2 FQGNSA. Trimming removed 5 bases from V and 3 bases from J; junction bases left unmatched: 4. CDR3 nucleotides: TGTGCCAGCAGCCTAAGACAGGGGGACACTGAAGCTTTCTTT. Translation gives CASSLRQGDTEAFF.

The genes are TRBV2 and TRBJ1-5; 8 nucleotides agree with TRBD1. Unmatched junction bases numbered 7, after V lost 6 bases and J lost 0 bases. The CDR3 spans 16 residues. Germline V gene data show CDR1 as SNHLY and CDR2 as FYNNEI. DNA of the CDR3: TGTGCCAGCAGCGACAGGGGCCTCTATAGCAATCAGCCCCAGCATTTT. Its protein is CASSDRGLYSNQPQHF.

This clone came up many times. The chain is built from TRBV6-4 and TRBJ2-3, with 9 positions matching TRBD2. Germline CDR1 and CDR2: MRHNA and SNTAGT. The V and J ends lost 0 bases and 4 bases, in that order; junction bases with no gene match: 8. This CDR3 comprises 17 residues. CDR3 residues: CASSDSPPAGGADTQYF. In nucleotides, the CDR3 is TGTGCCAGCAGTGACTCACCCCCCGCGGGAGGGGCAGATACGCAGTATTTT.

The chain has TRBV28 and TRBJ2-7, with 8 nucleotides matching TRBD1. This CDR3 is built from 14 residues. Per germline, CDR1 MDHEN and CDR2 SYDVKM. The V and J ends lost 8 bases and 6 bases, in that order; junction bases with no gene match: 12. The CDR3 loop is CASPPRQGNGEQYF. The CDR3, as DNA: TGTGCCAGCCCCCCCCGACAGGGGAACGGCGAGCAGTACTTC.

The chain joins TRBV5-4 to TRBJ2-1, with TRBD2 matching over 9 bases. The CDR3 length is 15 residues. V shed 4 bases and J 9 bases; nucleotides not matched to a gene: 11. Germline V gives CDR1 SGHNT, CDR2 YYREEE (reference sequence). CDR3 nucleotides: TGTGCCAGCAGCCTGGGGGTAGCGGGAGATCGTGAGCAGTTCTTC. Its protein product is CASSLGVAGDREQFF.

The V call is TRBV5-4, the J call TRBJ2-1, with TRBD2 matching 8 bases. This CDR3 has 15 amino acids. V dropped 2 bases and J dropped 1; count of bases not matched to a gene: 2. Germline CDR1 is SGHNT and CDR2 is YYREEE (reference sequence). CDR3 residues: CASSLAGVSYNEQFF. DNA of the CDR3: TGTGCCAGCAGCTTAGCGGGGGTTTCCTACAATGAGCAGTTCTTC.

The chain links TRBV18 to TRBJ1-1; no clear D. Germline lookup yields CDR1 KGHSH and CDR2 LQKENI. V was shortened by 2 bases and J by 7 bases, with 11 bases between the two germline ends. The CDR3 contains 13 residues. CDR3 bases: TGTGCCAGCTCACCAAATCGCCAGGATGAAGCTTTCTTT. It codes for CASSPNRQDEAFF.

Of note for this clone: The sample contains more than one DNA sequence encoding this CDR3. This chain links TRBV24-1 with TRBJ2-5, with 7 bases aligning to TRBD1. Germline loops: CDR1 KGHDR, CDR2 SFDVKD. Trimming removed 4 bases from V and 5 bases from J; junction bases left unmatched: 9. CDR3 size: 15 residues. CDR3 nucleotide sequence: TGTGCCACCAGTGACCCGGGGACAGACGGGGAGACCCAGTACTTC. It encodes CATSDPGTDGETQYF.

V usage is TRBV3-1 (or the pseudogene TRBV3-2) and J usage is TRBJ2-3; 9 bases are a match to TRBD2. The CDR3 runs to 17 residues. The junction had 13 bases not matched to a gene; V was cut back by 5 bases and J by 4 bases. Germline V lookup: CDR1 LGHDT, CDR2 YNNKEL (reference sequence). As DNA, the CDR3 is TGTGCCAGCAGCTTCCCGGGACTAGCAGAAAGGGCAGATACGCAGTATTTT. Encoded protein: CASSFPGLAERADTQYF.

As concerns this clone: The sample has other DNA sequences that encode this CDR3 too. This chain uses TRBV27 with TRBJ1-1, with D uncertain. Trimming shortened V by 3 bases and J by 1 base, and 6 bases separated the two germline ends. CDR1 is MNHEY, CDR2 SMNVEV, per germline (reference sequence). The CDR3 is 13 amino acids. The CDR3 bases are TGTGCCAGCAGTTTGGCAGGGAACACTGAAGCTTTCTTT. This sequence encodes CASSLAGNTEAFF.

This clone has a single count. The chain has TRBV20-1 and TRBJ2-3; D not resolved. Trimming stripped 3 bases from V and 0 bases from J, with 4 bases between. Germline V lookup: CDR1 DFQATT, CDR2 SNEGSKA (reference sequence). This CDR3 has 12 amino acids. The CDR3 region has the DNA TGCAGTGCTAGTCCTAGCACAGATACGCAGTATTTT. Its protein product is CSASPSTDTQYF.

The chain employs TRBV3-1 (or the pseudogene TRBV3-2) and TRBJ1-4, with D possibly TRBD1 on 5 matching bases. CDR3 length: 16 amino acids. CDR1 and CDR2 from the germline V gene are LGHDT and YNNKEL (reference sequence). Trimming pared 5 bases from V and 5 bases from J, leaving 18 bases between. The CDR3 sequence: CASSSRLDGGNEKLFF. DNA for the CDR3: TGTGCCAGCAGCTCCCGTCTGGATGGGGGGAATGAAAAACTGTTTTTT.

This rearrangement joins TRBV5-6 to TRBJ1-2; TRBD1 might be the D (5 bases). The CDR3 spans 11 residues. CDR1 is SGHDT, CDR2 YYEEEE, per germline. The germline V and J ends were trimmed by 1 base and 14 bases, with 12 bases remaining between them. The CDR3 nucleotides read TGTGCCAGCAGCTTGAGGCAGGGTAAAACCTTC. Protein sequence: CASSLRQGKTF.

The genes are TRBV3-1 (or the pseudogene TRBV3-2) and TRBJ1-5; D is undetermined. Germline V gene sequence: CDR1 LGHDT, CDR2 YNNKEL (reference sequence). The CDR3 runs 13 residues. Deletions cut 1 base from V and 8 bases from J, with 9 bases between. The CDR3 reads CASSQGVYEPQHF. CDR3 nucleotides: TGTGCCAGCAGCCAAGGTGTCTATGAGCCCCAGCATTTT.

The CDR3 region has the DNA TGTGCCAGCAGTTCTCCAACTAGTGCGGAGCAGTTCTTC. Its protein product is CASSSPTSAEQFF. The chain joins TRBV6-5 to TRBJ2-1; TRBD2 might be the D (5 bases). Deletions cut 4 bases from V and 10 bases from J, with 14 bases between. There are 13 residues in the CDR3. Germline-derived CDR1 and CDR2 are MNHEY and SVGAGI.

This chain joins TRBV10-3 and TRBJ1-6; D may be TRBD1 (5 bases). In germline, CDR1 is ENHRY, CDR2 SYGVKD. With 2 bases removed from V and 10 bases from J, the gap between germline ends came to 9 bases. This CDR3 spans 13 amino acids. The CDR3 DNA is TGTGCCATCAGTGAGGGGGCCGTGTCACCCCTCCACTTT. The encoded protein is CAISEGAVSPLHF.

The genes are TRBV18 and TRBJ2-1; 7 nucleotides line up with TRBD2. Germline V gene sequence: CDR1 KGHSH, CDR2 LQKENI. With 3 bases clipped from V and 6 bases from J, the junction kept 8 bases outside the gene matches. This CDR3 has 15 residues. This CDR3 is CASSPGLGRGNEQFF. Written as DNA, the CDR3 is TGTGCCAGCTCACCCGGACTAGGGAGGGGCAATGAGCAGTTCTTC.

The gene calls are TRBV5-1 and TRBJ1-4; D remains unclear. The CDR3 totals 17 residues. Trimming removed 7 bases at V and 1 base at J, with 20 bases between. Germline CDR1 reads SGHRS; CDR2 reads YFSETQ. In DNA form, the CDR3 reads TGCGCCAGCTGGGGAGGACCGCAAATGGGAACTAATGAAAAACTGTTTTTT. Its translation: CASWGGPQMGTNEKLFF.

The chain carries TRBV9 and TRBJ2-7; unclear D gene. CDR3 length: 13 residues. Germline CDR1 reads SGDLS; CDR2 reads YYNGEE. V was shortened by 0 bases and J by 5 bases, with 9 bases between the two germline ends. The chain's CDR3 is CASSVGQNDEQYF. CDR3 bases: TGTGCCAGCAGCGTAGGGCAAAATGACGAGCAGTACTTC.